One sample yielded the 14 T cell receptor beta chains listed below, sequenced in a study of CD8 T cells in ankylosing spondylitis. TCRdb itself ran the 5' RACE reads through MiXCR, one entry per CDR3 protein. The data hold just under 350,000 distinct CDR3 sequences, with about 14% observed a single time. Sample: blood, either unsorted or a sorted T cell fraction (not recorded which). The receptors shown here come from a male donor with ankylosing spondylitis or in good health (not recorded which).

This clonotype was observed many times. The chain links TRBV6-5 to TRBJ1-2, with D perhaps matching TRBD1 (6 bases). Germline-derived CDR1 and CDR2 are MNHEY and SVGAGI. Trimming cost V 7 bases and J 7 bases, with 13 bases left between them. CDR3 size: 12 residues. For the CDR3, the DNA is TGTGCCAGCACCTCAGGGGTTGGTGGCTACACCTTC. Amino acid sequence: CASTSGVGGYTF.

This clonotype was counted a few times. The gene calls are TRBV5-1 and TRBJ2-3, with 7 bases that match TRBD2. Looked up from germline, CDR1 is SGHRS and CDR2 is YFSETQ. The CDR3 totals 14 residues. Trimming took 2 bases from V and 4 from J; bases not matched to a gene: 4. The CDR3 sequence is CASSFGGLADTQYF. DNA for the CDR3: TGCGCCAGCAGCTTCGGGGGGTTGGCAGATACGCAGTATTTT.

The rearrangement links TRBV11-2 to TRBJ2-1; D is perhaps TRBD2 (6 bases). The V gene's germline CDR1 is SGHAT and CDR2 FQNNGV. V dropped 6 bases and J dropped 2 bases, with 17 bases sitting between them. The CDR3 runs 16 residues. CDR3 loop: CASRHYRDLTYNEQFF. CDR3 in DNA: TGTGCCAGCAGGCATTACCGGGACTTGACCTACAATGAGCAGTTCTTC.

V usage is TRBV20-1 and J usage is TRBJ1-2; 7 bases align to TRBD1. The CDR3 is 15 amino acids. Germline trimming cut 2 bases from V and 1 base from J; bases unmatched to any gene: 7. CDR1 is DFQATT and CDR2 is SNEGSKA in the germline V gene (reference sequence). The CDR3 is CSARTDRPGNYGYTF. The CDR3 DNA is TGCAGTGCTAGAACGGACAGGCCCGGTAACTATGGCTACACCTTC.

This rearrangement joins TRBV20-1 to TRBJ2-7, with 9 bases lining up with TRBD2. In germline, CDR1 is DFQATT, CDR2 SNEGSKA (reference sequence). This CDR3 is built from 14 residues. Trimming at V came to 3 bases and at J to 5 bases, leaving 8 bases not matched to a gene. The CDR3 here is CSASGLASVHEQYF. The CDR3 DNA follows: TGCAGTGCTAGCGGACTAGCGTCGGTACACGAGCAGTACTTC.

A few counts support this clonotype. This chain uses TRBV7-9 with TRBJ2-2, with 9 bases lining up with TRBD2. Trimming took 6 bases from V and 5 from J; bases not matched to a gene: 13. Germline loops: CDR1 SEHNR, CDR2 FQNEAQ (reference sequence). This CDR3 contains 17 residues. The CDR3 DNA follows: TGTGCCAGCAGTCTTACCGCGGGGGGGCGTGCGACCGGGGAGCTGTTTTTT. It specifies CASSLTAGGRATGELFF. Full variable domain (remainder filled in from reference TRBV7-9 and TRBJ2-2): DTGVSQNPRHKITKRGQNVTFRCDPISEHNRLYWYRQTLGQGPEFLTYFQNEAQLEKSRLLSDRFSAERPKGSFSTLEIQRTEQGDSAMYLCASSLTAGGRATGELFFGEGSRLTVL.

The sample holds a few counts of this clonotype. The chain carries TRBV5-6 and TRBJ2-7; the D is unclear. CDR1 is SGHDT, CDR2 YYEEEE, per germline. The CDR3 contains 14 residues. V was shortened by 0 bases and J by 2 bases, with 9 bases between the two germline ends. CDR3: CASSLGQAAYEQYF. CDR3 nucleotide sequence: TGTGCCAGCAGCTTGGGTCAGGCAGCCTACGAGCAGTACTTC.

The table lists this clonotype with a few counts. J is TRBJ2-1 and V is TRBV10-2, with D possibly called TRBD1 or TRBD2 (5 bases each). Germline-derived CDR1 and CDR2 are WSHSY and SAAADI. Trimming shortened V by 5 bases and J by 0 bases, and 8 bases separated the two germline ends. CDR3 length: 14 residues. CDR3 loop: CASSWGSSYNEQFF. CDR3 nucleotides: TGCGCCAGCAGTTGGGGGTCCTCCTACAATGAGCAGTTCTTC.

This clonotype was seen many times. The chain links TRBV12-3 or TRBV12-4 to TRBJ1-5, with TRBD1 matching 7 bases. Losses at the gene ends were 5 bases for V and 4 bases for J; bases not matched to a gene: 8. This CDR3 spans 15 amino acids. This chain's CDR3 is CASSERGGWNQPQHF. DNA of the CDR3: TGTGCCAGCAGTGAGAGAGGGGGCTGGAATCAGCCCCAGCATTTT.

This clonotype was picked up many times. V is TRBV3-1 and J is TRBJ2-2, with a weak D call TRBD2 (5 bases). V was trimmed by 1 base and J by 2 bases, leaving 8 bases between them. CDR1 is LGHDT and CDR2 is YNNKEL in the germline V gene (reference sequence). The CDR3 is made up of 15 amino acids. CDR3 protein: CASSQVLENTGELFF. In DNA form, the CDR3 reads TGTGCCAGCAGCCAAGTACTAGAAAACACCGGGGAGCTGTTTTTT.

This clonotype was recorded a few times. CDR3 amino acids: CASSRRRTNEKLFF. For the CDR3, the DNA is TGTGCCAGCAGTCGGAGGAGGACTAATGAAAAACTGTTTTTT. The chain joins TRBV12-3 or TRBV12-4 to TRBJ1-4; D remains unclear. Trimming stripped 5 bases from V and 2 bases from J, with 9 bases between. CDR3 length equals 14 residues.

In this sample, this clonotype turned up many times. This chain links TRBV7-2 with TRBJ1-6; D remains ambiguous. Germline V lookup: CDR1 SGHTA, CDR2 FQGNSA. This CDR3 has 13 amino acids. V lost 5 bases, J lost 14 bases, and 16 bases lay in between. CDR3 in DNA: TGTGCCAGCAGCCCGCAACTCCGCCAGGCCCTCCACTTT. This codes for CASSPQLRQALHF.

Ten or more counts support this clonotype. This sequence joins TRBV5-1 and TRBJ1-2; no reliable D call. This CDR3 has 14 residues. CDR1 and CDR2 from the germline V gene are SGHRS and YFSETQ. V lost 0 bases and J lost 3, with 9 bases in between. This CDR3 is CASSLDVSYYGYTF. In nucleotides, the CDR3 is TGCGCCAGCAGCTTGGACGTCAGCTACTATGGCTACACCTTC.

This clonotype turned up a few times. The V gene is TRBV3-1, the J gene TRBJ2-2, with TRBD2 matching over 11 bases. This CDR3 region has 15 residues. CDR1 and CDR2 (germline): LGHDT, YNNKEL (reference sequence). V lost 1 base, J lost 5 bases, and 0 bases stayed unmatched. The DNA of the CDR3 is TGTGCCAGCAGCCAAGGGACTAGCGGGACCGGGGAGCTGTTTTTT. It codes for CASSQGTSGTGELFF.